This T cell receptor (beta chain) was retrieved from a study of blood T cell repertoires in COVID-19. The wider study: Researchers got acute and convalescent COVID-19 samples from the United States, Italy and Spain.

Original methodology: From reference gene primer amplification, estimates of nucleated cell counts were derived. The data were produced by immunoSEQ multiplex PCR, yet TCRdb's version contains in-frame clones alone and is incomplete. V, J and clone size are taken as reported in that table, and D and trimming were inferred from the DNA itself. The table records 35,000 to 45,000 clones, around 85% of them present only once. CDR1 MNHEY and CDR2 SMNVEV come from the germline V gene (reference sequence). J lost 2 bases, V lost 7 bases, and 11 bases had no gene match. The CDR3 consists of 15 residues. The receptor's source is a woman older than 75 with acute or convalescent COVID-19. The rearrangement uses TRBV27 and TRBJ2-7; 7 nucleotides agree with TRBD1. Sample: peripheral blood. The CDR3 bases are TGTGCCAGCAAAGGGGGCCCAAGGGGGCCCTACGAGCAGTACTTC. As protein: CASKGGPRGPYEQYF.